These 19 T cell receptor beta chains were sequenced from one sample in a study of cytomegalovirus exposure and HLA in healthy donors. Generated by immunoSEQ multiplex PCR, the TCRdb table keeps only in-frame clones and is missing some. The data contain tens of thousands of clones, 85% to 90% of them singletons. Sequenced material: PBMCs. The receptor source for this set is a woman between 18 and 29 years old in good health and CMV-seropositive.

The chain employs TRBV20-1 and TRBJ2-1, with D possibly TRBD2 on 6 matching bases. The germline gives CDR1 DFQATT, CDR2 SNEGSKA (reference sequence). V dropped 7 bases and J dropped 4 bases, with 8 bases sitting between them. The CDR3 is 11 amino acids. The CDR3 reads CSGDLYNEQFF. In nucleotides, the CDR3 is TGCAGTGGGGACTTATACAATGAGCAGTTCTTC.

The V call is TRBV2, the J call TRBJ2-3, with 8 positions matching TRBD2. V trimming: 3 bases; J trimming: 0 bases; junction bases outside the gene matches: 2. This CDR3 has 15 residues. CDR1 and CDR2 from the germline V gene are SNHLY and FYNNEI. CDR3 protein: CASSETSASTDTQYF. CDR3 nucleotide sequence: TGTGCCAGCAGTGAGACTAGCGCAAGCACAGATACGCAGTATTTT.

This clone was seen just once. CDR3 DNA sequence: TGTGCCATCAGCCCTACAGGGGAGTATGGCTACACCTTC. Protein product: CAISPTGEYGYTF. The chain recombines TRBV10-3 with TRBJ1-2; 7 nucleotides line up with TRBD1. Germline V gene sequence: CDR1 ENHRY, CDR2 SYGVKD. The junction had 6 bases not matched to a gene; V was cut back by 6 bases and J by 5 bases. The CDR3 consists of 13 residues.

The J gene is TRBJ2-1, the V gene TRBV29-1, with a weak D call TRBD1 (5 bases). V lost 4 bases to trimming and J lost 9 bases, with 7 bases between them. CDR1 SQVTM and CDR2 ANQGSEA come from the germline V gene. This CDR3 is built from 10 residues. This chain's CDR3 is CSVAGREQFF. DNA for the CDR3: TGCAGCGTTGCAGGGCGTGAGCAGTTCTTC.

V usage is TRBV7-2 and J usage is TRBJ2-3; 8 positions match TRBD1. V shed 1 base, J shed 10 bases, and the junction held 13 bases outside the gene matches. The CDR3 is 16 amino acids. Germline V CDR1 and CDR2: SGHTA, FQGNSA. The CDR3 sequence: CASSLDGTGSTKAQYF. In DNA form, the CDR3 reads TGTGCCAGCAGCTTAGACGGGACAGGAAGTACGAAGGCGCAGTATTTT. The entire variable domain, with the rest obtained from reference TRBV7-2 and TRBJ2-3, is as follows: GAGVSQSPSNKVTEKGKDVELRCDPISGHTALYWYRQSLGQGLEFLIYFQGNSAPDKSGLPSDRFSAERTGGSVSTLTIQRTQQEDSAVYLCASSLDGTGSTKAQYFGPGTRLTVL.

The J gene is TRBJ1-1, the V gene TRBV4-1, with no clear D. Between the trimmed V and J ends, which lost 0 bases and 11 bases, there was a span of 22 bases. The V gene's germline CDR1 is MGHRA and CDR2 YSYEKL. This CDR3 has 16 residues. The chain's CDR3 is CASSQEPWVEQTGAFF. CDR3 in DNA: TGCGCCAGCAGCCAAGAGCCGTGGGTGGAGCAGACCGGGGCTTTCTTT.

This chain uses TRBV2 with TRBJ2-3, with D maybe TRBD2 (5 bases). The CDR3 has 13 amino acids. Per the germline V gene, CDR1 is SNHLY and CDR2 is FYNNEI. Trimming pared 11 bases from V and 1 base from J, leaving 13 bases between. The CDR3 DNA reads as TGTGCCGGGCTTGGCGGGCGCACAGATACGCAGTATTTT. It specifies CAGLGGRTDTQYF.

V and J are TRBV28 and TRBJ1-5, with D possibly being TRBD1 (5 bases). The CDR3 spans 14 residues. The germline V gene encodes CDR1 MDHEN and CDR2 SYDVKM. V was clipped by 5 bases and J by 3 bases, with 11 bases between them. This CDR3 reads CASSPLTDNQPQHF. CDR3 coding DNA: TGTGCCAGCAGTCCCCTGACAGACAATCAGCCCCAGCATTTT.

The chain has TRBV5-4 and TRBJ2-2, with a tentative D call TRBD1 (5 bases). Germline V gene data show CDR1 as SGHNT and CDR2 as YYREEE (reference sequence). V lost 0 bases and J 5 bases, leaving 5 bases between the germline ends. This CDR3 has 13 residues. The CDR3 spells CASSLGQTGELFF. DNA for the CDR3: TGTGCCAGCAGCTTGGGACAGACCGGGGAGCTGTTTTTT.

The genes are TRBV7-2 and TRBJ2-5, with 9 bases that match TRBD2. The germline CDR1 and CDR2 sequences are SGHTA and FQGNSA. V lost 6 bases and J lost 0; bases outside the gene matches: 5. This CDR3 has 15 residues. CDR3 region: CASRRAGGNQETQYF. DNA of the CDR3: TGTGCCAGCAGAAGAGCGGGGGGTAACCAAGAGACCCAGTACTTC.

The CDR3 loop reads CASSSLAQETQYF. CDR3 DNA: TGTGCCAGCAGTTCCCTAGCCCAAGAGACCCAGTACTTC. This sequence joins TRBV27 and TRBJ2-5; the D gene is possibly TRBD2 (5 bases). Trimming stripped 4 bases from V and 1 base from J, with 7 bases between. The CDR3 has 13 residues. Germline assignment: CDR1 MNHEY and CDR2 SMNVEV (reference sequence).

The V call is TRBV10-1, the J call TRBJ2-6, with TRBD1 identical over 9 bases. From germline, CDR1 is WNHNN and CDR2 SYGVQD (reference sequence). The CDR3 has 18 residues. With V trimmed by 5 bases and J by 0 bases, 8 bases remained unmatched. The CDR3 coding sequence is TGCGCCAGCAGTATTCCGGGACAGGGCAACTCTGGGGCCAACGTCCTGACTTTC. It translates to CASSIPGQGNSGANVLTF.

The V and J genes are TRBV9 and TRBJ1-1, with a tentative D call TRBD1 (6 bases). V was cut by 3 bases and J by 5 bases, with 26 bases left in between. Germline assignment: CDR1 SGDLS and CDR2 YYNGEE. The CDR3 covers 18 residues. The CDR3 nucleotides read TGTGCCAGCAGCGAGATACAGGGTTCTCGACGCCGAAAGACTGAAGCTTTCTTT. This sequence encodes CASSEIQGSRRRKTEAFF. Based on the CDR3 plus reference TRBV9 and TRBJ1-1, the full variable domain is DSGVTQTPKHLITATGQRVTLRCSPRSGDLSVYWYQQSLDQGLQFLIQYYNGEERAKGNILERFSAQQFPDLHSELNLSSLELGDSALYFCASSEIQGSRRRKTEAFFGQGTRLTVV.

The rearrangement uses TRBV21-1 and TRBJ2-2; the DNA was not compared with TRBD2, the D call given in the table. TRBV21-1 is listed as a pseudogene. This CDR3 is 15 amino acids long. The CDR3 here is CASSSLGYPPGELFF. In nucleotides, the CDR3 is TGTGCCAGCAGCAGCCTAGGCTATCCACCCGGGGAGCTGTTTTTT.

The CDR3 loop reads CASSLTGRAYEQYF. The DNA for the CDR3 is TGTGCCAGCAGCTTAACAGGACGGGCCTACGAGCAGTACTTC. The rearrangement joins TRBV7-9 to TRBJ2-7; TRBD1 is a possible D gene (5 bases). V lost 2 bases and J lost 2, with 10 bases in between. The germline V gene encodes CDR1 SEHNR and CDR2 FQNEAQ (reference sequence). The CDR3 is 14 residues long.

As concerns this clone: This same CDR3 is encoded by further DNA sequences in the sample. J is TRBJ2-7 and V is TRBV30; no clear D. This CDR3 contains 13 residues. Trimming removed 0 bases from V and 2 bases from J, with 8 bases in between. CDR1 and CDR2 (germline): GTSNPN, SVGIG (reference sequence). CDR3 protein: CAWSVGSAYEQYF. The CDR3 coding sequence is TGTGCCTGGAGTGTTGGCAGTGCCTACGAGCAGTACTTC.

This clone was seen once. The CDR3 protein is CASSLGRDIHQPQHF. CDR3 in DNA: TGTGCCAGCAGCTTAGGCCGGGACATACATCAGCCCCAGCATTTT. The chain has TRBV13 and TRBJ1-5; TRBD1 is a possible D gene (6 bases). V was clipped by 0 bases and J by 5 bases, with 11 bases between them. The germline V gene has CDR1 PRHDT and CDR2 FYEKMQ (reference sequence). The CDR3 loop spans 15 amino acids.

V and J are TRBV6-5 and TRBJ2-1, with 7 bases lining up with TRBD1. The CDR3 length is 14 residues. The J segment lost 7 bases and the V segment lost 5 bases, leaving 8 bases of the junction unmatched. CDR1 and CDR2 (germline): MNHEY, SVGAGI. Here the CDR3 reads CASSDWTGGNEQFF. DNA of the CDR3: TGTGCCAGCAGTGACTGGACAGGTGGGAATGAGCAGTTCTTC.

This clone was seen once. The V call is TRBV7-9, the J call TRBJ1-6; the D is unclear. Between the trimmed V and J ends, which lost 0 bases and 5 bases, there was a span of 5 bases. CDR3 length equals 14 residues. Germline V gene sequence: CDR1 SEHNR, CDR2 FQNEAQ (reference sequence). The CDR3 here is CASSLASDNSPLHF. CDR3 coding DNA: TGTGCCAGCAGCTTAGCTTCAGATAATTCACCCCTCCACTTT.